A single sample gave rise to the 29 T cell receptor beta chains below, sequenced in a study of identical twins. From the 5' RACE reads, TCRdb called clonotypes with MiXCR, one entry per CDR3 protein. The sample lists over 200,000 distinct CDR3 sequences, around 6.5% seen once, with more than 14% in the top ten. The same sample was also studied in work on T cells expressing NK-cell markers.

Sequenced input: CD8+ T cells sorted from blood. The origin of the receptors is a young woman in good health.

This clonotype was counted only a few times. The rearrangement links TRBV5-1 to TRBJ1-1, with 8 bases aligning to TRBD1. The V segment lost 6 bases and the J segment 6 bases; nucleotides outside the gene matches: 13. CDR3 length: 15 residues. The germline gives CDR1 SGHRS, CDR2 YFSETQ. The CDR3 reads CASTQGRDRYPEAFF. CDR3 in DNA: TGCGCCAGCACCCAGGGAAGGGACAGGTATCCTGAAGCTTTCTTT.

This clonotype was counted only a few times. This rearrangement joins TRBV6-5 to TRBJ2-6; D unclear. Trimming left V 4 bases short and J 4 bases short, with 5 bases between. This CDR3 has 13 amino acids. CDR1 and CDR2 from the germline V gene are MNHEY and SVGAGI. DNA of the CDR3: TGTGCCAGCAGTTTGATGGGGGCCAACGTCCTGACTTTC. As protein: CASSLMGANVLTF.

Many counts were recorded for this clonotype. The chain recombines TRBV5-1 with TRBJ2-7, with TRBD1 matching 7 bases. The CDR3 sequence is 14 residues long. The germline V gene encodes CDR1 SGHRS and CDR2 YFSETQ. V gave up 0 bases and J gave up 2 bases; unmatched junction bases: 2. The CDR3 sequence is CASSLDRGTYEQYF. The CDR3 DNA sequence: TGCGCCAGCAGCTTGGACAGGGGCACCTACGAGCAGTACTTC.

This clonotype was seen a few times. The chain combines TRBV15 with TRBJ1-1; D unresolved. The CDR3 extends over 14 amino acids. V lost 8 bases and J 0 bases, leaving 13 bases between the germline ends. From germline, CDR1 is LNHNV and CDR2 YYDKDF (reference sequence). The CDR3 loop is CATGVRAMNTEAFF. The CDR3 DNA follows: TGTGCCACCGGGGTTCGGGCTATGAACACTGAAGCTTTCTTT.

This clonotype was picked up a small number of times. V usage is TRBV12-3 or TRBV12-4 and J usage is TRBJ2-7, with D maybe TRBD1 (5 bases). The CDR3 length is 14 residues. Trimming cost V 4 bases and J 3 bases, with 13 bases left between them. Here the CDR3 DNA reads TGTGCCAGCAGTTCCAGGGCGGAGTTCTACGAGCAGTACTTC. The encoded protein is CASSSRAEFYEQYF.

This clonotype appeared a few times. This sequence joins TRBV7-2 and TRBJ1-2; no clear D gene. V was clipped by 1 base and J by 8 bases, with 11 bases between them. The length of the CDR3 is 13 residues. CDR1 and CDR2 from the germline V gene are SGHTA and FQGNSA. CDR3 sequence reads: CASSLGGPSGYTF. DNA for the CDR3: TGTGCCAGCAGCTTAGGAGGTCCTAGCGGCTACACCTTC.

The J gene is TRBJ1-3, the V gene TRBV13, with 12 nucleotides matching TRBD1. The CDR3 has 16 residues. J lost 2 bases, V lost 4 bases, and 3 bases had no gene match. Germline CDR1 reads PRHDT; CDR2 reads FYEKMQ (reference sequence). DNA for the CDR3: TGTGCCAGCAGCTCCGGGACAGGGGGCACTGGAAACACCATATATTTT. It encodes CASSSGTGGTGNTIYF. The full variable domain, its missing parts supplied by reference TRBV13 and TRBJ1-3, is AAGVIQSPRHLIKEKRETATLKCYPIPRHDTVYWYQQGPGQDPQFLISFYEKMQSDKGSIPDRFSAQQFSDYHSELNMSSLELGDSALYFCASSSGTGGTGNTIYFGEGSWLTVV.

The chain is built from TRBV29-1 and TRBJ2-7, with D tentatively TRBD1 (5 bases). This CDR3 comprises 12 residues. V was clipped by 3 bases and J by 6 bases, with 12 bases between them. Germline CDR1 and CDR2: SQVTM and ANQGSEA. In nucleotides, the CDR3 is TGCAGCGTTGATTCAGGGTGGGGCGAGCAGTACTTC. Translated: CSVDSGWGEQYF.

The chain links TRBV21-1 to TRBJ2-7; the table gives TRBD1 as D, unverified against the DNA. TRBV21-1 is shown as a pseudogene. The CDR3 contains 15 residues. The CDR3 reads CASSKDGGPHYEQYF. The CDR3 coding sequence is TGTGCCAGCAGCAAAGATGGGGGTCCCCACTACGAGCAGTACTTC.

The CDR3 reads CASSIEPHGEVEQFF. DNA of the CDR3: TGTGCCAGTAGTATAGAGCCGCACGGTGAGGTTGAGCAGTTCTTC. This sequence joins TRBV19 and TRBJ2-1; D is uncertain. Germline CDR1 LNHDA, CDR2 SQIVND (reference sequence). The length of the CDR3 is 15 residues. Trimming stripped 0 bases from V and 9 bases from J, with 15 bases between.

The chain is built from TRBV9 and TRBJ2-5, with unresolved D. Germline CDR1 and CDR2: SGDLS and YYNGEE. The length of the CDR3 is 13 residues. V dropped 0 bases and J dropped 2 bases, with 5 bases sitting between them. The CDR3 spells CASSVVSQETQYF. CDR3 sequence (DNA): TGTGCCAGCAGCGTAGTCTCTCAAGAGACCCAGTACTTC.

Ten or more counts support this clonotype. The chain is built from TRBV5-5 and TRBJ2-3; possible D gene TRBD2, 5 bases. The V gene's germline CDR1 is SGHKS and CDR2 YYEKEE (reference sequence). Trimming stripped 0 bases from V and 2 bases from J, with 10 bases between. This CDR3 spans 15 amino acids. CDR3 protein: CASSLEAGHTDTQYF. The DNA of the CDR3 is TGTGCCAGCAGCTTGGAGGCGGGCCACACAGATACGCAGTATTTT.

This clonotype was observed many times. CDR3 region: CASSQDQLAGELSYEQYF. CDR3 nucleotides: TGCGCCAGCAGCCAAGATCAACTAGCGGGAGAACTCTCCTACGAGCAGTACTTC. The V gene is TRBV4-3, the J gene TRBJ2-7; 11 bases align to TRBD2. Germline assignment: CDR1 LGHNA and CDR2 YSLEER. Trimming took 0 bases from V and 0 from J; bases not matched to a gene: 7. This CDR3 has 18 residues.

This clonotype was counted ten times or more. CDR3 DNA sequence: TGTGCCAGTAGTCCTTGGACTGCGGGCAATGAGCAGTTCTTC. Protein product: CASSPWTAGNEQFF. The chain has TRBV19 and TRBJ2-1, with a weak D call TRBD2 (5 bases). The length of the CDR3 is 14 residues. Germline V gene sequence: CDR1 LNHDA, CDR2 SQIVND (reference sequence). Trimming left V 5 bases short and J 6 bases short, with 14 bases between.

This sequence joins TRBV11-2 and TRBJ1-1, with a possible D match to TRBD1 (5 bases). Germline CDR1 and CDR2: SGHAT and FQNNGV. CDR3 size: 13 residues. Deletions cut 4 bases from V and 8 bases from J, with 14 bases between. The CDR3 here is CASSSLGDGEAFF. DNA for the CDR3: TGTGCCAGCAGCTCCCTGGGGGACGGCGAAGCTTTCTTT.

This clonotype was seen repeatedly, ten times or more. This rearrangement joins TRBV29-1 to TRBJ2-7, with D unclear. Trimming cost V 2 bases and J 6 bases, with 5 bases left between them. Germline CDR1 reads SQVTM; CDR2 reads ANQGSEA. The CDR3 extends over 10 amino acids. This CDR3 reads CSVEKGEQYF. Written as DNA, the CDR3 is TGCAGCGTTGAAAAAGGCGAGCAGTACTTC.

This clonotype was counted only a few times. The chain combines TRBV7-9 with TRBJ2-7, with unresolved D. V was shortened by 5 bases and J by 1 base, with 12 bases between the two germline ends. The V gene's germline CDR1 is SEHNR and CDR2 FQNEAQ (reference sequence). The CDR3 loop spans 14 amino acids. The CDR3 bases are TGTGCCAGCAGCCCAAGGTTAAATTCCTACGAGCAGTACTTC. Amino acids: CASSPRLNSYEQYF.

The chain links TRBV7-2 to TRBJ2-7; 7 bases match TRBD1. Germline values: CDR1 SGHTA, CDR2 FQGNSA. The V segment lost 7 bases and the J segment 5 bases; nucleotides outside the gene matches: 11. This CDR3 comprises 14 residues. The CDR3 is CASTPRDSRDEQYF. The CDR3 region has the DNA TGTGCCAGCACTCCACGGGACAGTAGGGACGAGCAGTACTTC. Combining the CDR3 with reference TRBV7-2 and TRBJ2-7 gives the whole variable domain GAGVSQSPSNKVTEKGKDVELRCDPISGHTALYWYRQSLGQGLEFLIYFQGNSAPDKSGLPSDRFSAERTGGSVSTLTIQRTQQEDSAVYLCASTPRDSRDEQYFGPGTRLTVT.

J is TRBJ2-1 and V is TRBV5-1; no definite D call. CDR1 is SGHRS and CDR2 is YFSETQ in the germline V gene. This CDR3 is built from 13 residues. V was pared by 1 base and J by 9 bases, with 11 bases between. The CDR3 reads CASSLLPVGEQFF. For the CDR3, the DNA is TGCGCCAGCAGCTTGTTACCCGTCGGTGAGCAGTTCTTC. The whole variable domain, filled in from reference TRBV5-1 and TRBJ2-1, reads KAGVTQTPRYLIKTRGQQVTLSCSPISGHRSVSWYQQTPGQGLQFLFEYFSETQRNKGNFPGRFSGRQFSNSRSEMNVSTLELGDSALYLCASSLLPVGEQFFGPGTRLTVL.

This clonotype was found many times. The CDR3 region is CASSSGYQETQYF. Written as DNA, the CDR3 is TGTGCCAGCAGTTCAGGGTACCAAGAGACCCAGTACTTC. The chain employs TRBV6-2 or TRBV6-3 and TRBJ2-5, with a possible D match to TRBD1 (5 bases). Looked up from germline, CDR1 is MNHEY and CDR2 is SVGEGT. CDR3 length equals 13 residues. With 4 bases removed from V and 0 bases from J, the gap between germline ends came to 6 bases.

CDR3 sequence reads: CASSLPSVGQETQYF. The CDR3 DNA reads TGTGCCAGCAGCTTACCCTCGGTGGGCCAAGAGACCCAGTACTTC. The V call is TRBV7-8, the J call TRBJ2-5, with D hard to call. Trimming took 2 bases from V and 1 from J, leaving 11 bases between them. The CDR3 contains 15 residues. From germline, CDR1 is SGHVS and CDR2 FQNEAQ.

The CDR3 coding sequence is TGCAGTGCTAGAGATTCGACGGGAACCGGGTCTACAGATACGCAGTATTTT. It translates to CSARDSTGTGSTDTQYF. The rearrangement joins TRBV20-1 to TRBJ2-3, with a possible D match to TRBD2 (5 bases). This CDR3 has 17 residues. Trimming pared 0 bases from V and 3 bases from J, leaving 19 bases between. Germline values: CDR1 DFQATT, CDR2 SNEGSKA (reference sequence).

The CDR3 DNA follows: TGTGCCAGCAGTGGGCCTCTGGAGCAGTTCTTC. Translation gives CASSGPLEQFF. The V gene is TRBV6-5, the J gene TRBJ2-1, with no clear D. The V end lost 5 bases, the J end lost 10 bases, and 9 bases lay between the germline ends. CDR1 is MNHEY and CDR2 is SVGAGI in the germline V gene. The CDR3 has 11 amino acids.

This clonotype was seen only a few times. This chain connects TRBV7-9 to TRBJ2-7; tentative D call: TRBD2 (6 bases). The V gene's germline CDR1 is SEHNR and CDR2 FQNEAQ (reference sequence). This CDR3 region has 17 residues. V was cut by 3 bases and J by 0 bases, with 18 bases left in between. The CDR3 nucleotides read TGTGCCAGCAGCTTGATTAGCGGAGGCCCTGGCTCCTACGAGCAGTACTTC. It translates to CASSLISGGPGSYEQYF.

This clonotype was detected a few times. This chain connects TRBV12-3 or TRBV12-4 to TRBJ1-2, with D possibly being TRBD1 (5 bases). The CDR3 runs to 15 residues. V lost 2 bases and J 0 bases, leaving 10 bases between the germline ends. The CDR3: CASSLLGESNYGYTF. The CDR3, as DNA: TGTGCCAGCAGTTTACTGGGGGAGTCTAACTATGGCTACACCTTC.

In this sample, this clonotype turned up many times. CDR3 sequence: CASSLALRTGAFNEQYF. CDR3 nucleotides: TGTGCCAGCAGCTTAGCGCTCAGGACAGGGGCGTTCAACGAGCAGTACTTC. This chain links TRBV7-9 with TRBJ2-7; 9 bases align to TRBD1. V lost 0 bases, J lost 5 bases, and 11 bases stayed unmatched. Looked up from germline, CDR1 is SEHNR and CDR2 is FQNEAQ (reference sequence). This CDR3 spans 17 amino acids.

This clonotype was observed a single time. A much larger clone is a single base away; this may be a read error. The chain links TRBV9 to TRBJ2-1; 8 nucleotides agree with TRBD2. This CDR3 comprises 16 residues. In germline, CDR1 is SGDLS, CDR2 YYNGEE. CDR3 amino acids: CASRDDDSGKYNEQLF. CDR3 DNA sequence: TGTGCCAGCAGGGACGACGATAGCGGGAAGTACAATGAGCAGCTCTTC. Filled out from reference TRBV9 and TRBJ2-1, the complete variable domain reads DSGVTQTPKHLITATGQRVTLRCSPRSGDLSVYWYQQSLDQGLQFLIQYYNGEERAKGNILERFSAQQFPDLHSELNLSSLELGDSALYFCASRDDDSGKYNEQLFGPGTRLTVL.

A few counts support this clonotype. The genes are TRBV20-1 and TRBJ2-1; TRBD2 might be the D (6 bases). The CDR3 totals 14 residues. V was pared by 6 bases and J by 7 bases, with 19 bases between. From germline, CDR1 is DFQATT and CDR2 SNEGSKA (reference sequence). CDR3: CSARRPSESNEQFF. CDR3 nucleotides: TGCAGTGCGAGAAGGCCTAGCGAATCTAATGAGCAGTTCTTC.

This clonotype has a handful of counts. The chain uses TRBV9 and TRBJ2-1, with D tentatively TRBD1 or TRBD2 (5 bases each). The germline V and J ends were trimmed by 4 bases and 5 bases, with 13 bases remaining between them. Germline CDR1 and CDR2: SGDLS and YYNGEE. The CDR3 is made up of 14 amino acids. CDR3 loop: CASSPIGADNEQFF. For the CDR3, the DNA is TGTGCCAGCAGCCCCATCGGGGCGGACAATGAGCAGTTCTTC. Complete variable domain (other parts from reference TRBV9 and TRBJ2-1): DSGVTQTPKHLITATGQRVTLRCSPRSGDLSVYWYQQSLDQGLQFLIQYYNGEERAKGNILERFSAQQFPDLHSELNLSSLELGDSALYFCASSPIGADNEQFFGPGTRLTVL.